The clone carrying this T cell receptor (beta chain) showed up many times. Its antigen remains unidentified. This entry belongs to a study of blood T cells in healthy people across ages. Study-wide results and limits: Estimated diversity that came from one million T cells was considered an underestimate. Per million T cells, TCR beta diversity dropped roughly linearly as age increased. Observed TCR beta diversity showed a strong correlation with the percentage of naive T cells as measured by flow cytometry.

The junction had 5 bases not matched to a gene; V was cut back by 6 bases and J by 1 base. The CDR3 sequence is 16 residues long. CDR1 is SGHTA, CDR2 FQGNSA, per germline. A J-beta primer mix and a sample-barcoded 5' primer were used in a second PCR of about 7 to 12 cycles. Per-sample output comprised a minimum of 2.5 million paired-end reads containing CDR3. TCRdb re-derived calls from the 5' RACE reads in MiXCR, one entry per CDR3 protein. The sample lists roughly 700,000 distinct CDR3 sequences; about a third were seen once. This receptor was taken from a woman of 80 years or more in good health. Sequenced material: blood. The V call is TRBV7-2, the J call TRBJ2-3, with 12 bases matching TRBD2. The CDR3: CASSSRLAGGTDTQYF. The CDR3 DNA reads TGTGCCAGCAGTTCCAGACTAGCGGGGGGCACAGATACGCAGTATTTT.